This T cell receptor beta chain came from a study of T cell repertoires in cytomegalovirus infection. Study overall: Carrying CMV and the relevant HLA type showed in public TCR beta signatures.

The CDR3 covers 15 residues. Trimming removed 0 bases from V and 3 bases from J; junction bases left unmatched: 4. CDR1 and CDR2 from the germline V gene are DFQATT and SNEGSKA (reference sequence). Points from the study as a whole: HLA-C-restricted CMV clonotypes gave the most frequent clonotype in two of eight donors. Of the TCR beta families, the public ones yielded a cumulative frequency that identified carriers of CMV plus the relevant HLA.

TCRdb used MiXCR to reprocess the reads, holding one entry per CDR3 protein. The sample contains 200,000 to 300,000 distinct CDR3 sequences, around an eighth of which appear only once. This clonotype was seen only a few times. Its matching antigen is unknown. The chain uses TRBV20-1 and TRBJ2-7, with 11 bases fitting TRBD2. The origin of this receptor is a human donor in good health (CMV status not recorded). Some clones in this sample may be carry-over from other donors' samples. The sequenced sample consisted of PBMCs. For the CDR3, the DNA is TGCAGTGCTAGAGATCGACTAGCGGGACTCTACGAGCAGTACTTC. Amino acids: CSARDRLAGLYEQYF.